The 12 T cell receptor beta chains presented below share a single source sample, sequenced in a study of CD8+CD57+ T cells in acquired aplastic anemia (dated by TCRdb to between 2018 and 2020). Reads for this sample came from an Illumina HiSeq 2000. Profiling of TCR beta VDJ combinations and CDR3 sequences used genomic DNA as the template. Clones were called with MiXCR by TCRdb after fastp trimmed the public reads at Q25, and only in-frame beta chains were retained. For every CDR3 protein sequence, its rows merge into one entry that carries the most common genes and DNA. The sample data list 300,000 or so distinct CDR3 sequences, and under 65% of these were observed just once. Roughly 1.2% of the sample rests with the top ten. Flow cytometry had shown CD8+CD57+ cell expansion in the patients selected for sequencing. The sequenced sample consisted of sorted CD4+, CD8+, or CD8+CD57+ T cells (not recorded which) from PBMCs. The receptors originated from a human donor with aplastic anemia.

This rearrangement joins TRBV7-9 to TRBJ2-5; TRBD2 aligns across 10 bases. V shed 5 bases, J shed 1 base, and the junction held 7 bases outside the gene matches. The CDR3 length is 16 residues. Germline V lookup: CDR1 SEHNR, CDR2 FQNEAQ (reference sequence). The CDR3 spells CASSDGLAARQETQYF. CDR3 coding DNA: TGTGCCAGCAGCGACGGACTAGCGGCCCGCCAAGAGACCCAGTACTTC.

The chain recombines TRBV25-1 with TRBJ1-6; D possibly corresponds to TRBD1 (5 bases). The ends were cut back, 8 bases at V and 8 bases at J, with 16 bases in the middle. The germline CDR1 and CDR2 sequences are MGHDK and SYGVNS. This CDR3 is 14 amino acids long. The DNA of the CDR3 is TGTGCCAGCGCCTCGGCAGGGAGAGATTCACCCCTCCACTTT. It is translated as CASASAGRDSPLHF.

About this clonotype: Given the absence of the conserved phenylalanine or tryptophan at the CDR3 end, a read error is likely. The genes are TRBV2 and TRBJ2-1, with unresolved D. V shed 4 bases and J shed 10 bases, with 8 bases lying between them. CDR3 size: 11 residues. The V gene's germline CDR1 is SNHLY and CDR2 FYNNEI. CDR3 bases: TGTGCCAGCAGTGTCAGGTACGAGCAGTTCTTA. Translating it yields CASSVRYEQFL.

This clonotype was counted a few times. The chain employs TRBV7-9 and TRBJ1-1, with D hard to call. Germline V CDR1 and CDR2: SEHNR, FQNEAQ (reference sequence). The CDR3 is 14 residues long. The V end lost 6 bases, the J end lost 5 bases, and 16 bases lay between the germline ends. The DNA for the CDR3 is TGTGCCAGCAGTCGTGGCTCCGGCGGGACTGAAGCTTTCTTT. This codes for CASSRGSGGTEAFF.

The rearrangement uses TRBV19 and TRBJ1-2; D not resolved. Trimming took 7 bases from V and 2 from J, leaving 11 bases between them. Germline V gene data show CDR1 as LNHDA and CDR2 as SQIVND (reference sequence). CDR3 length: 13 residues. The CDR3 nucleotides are TGTGCCAGTATTATCGGCAGAAACTATGGCTACACCTTC. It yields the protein CASIIGRNYGYTF. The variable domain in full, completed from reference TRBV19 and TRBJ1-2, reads DGGITQSPKYLFRKEGQNVTLSCEQNLNHDAMYWYRQDPGQGLRLIYYSQIVNDFQKGDIAEGYSVSREKKESFPLTVTSAQKNPTAFYLCASIIGRNYGYTFGSGTRLTVV.

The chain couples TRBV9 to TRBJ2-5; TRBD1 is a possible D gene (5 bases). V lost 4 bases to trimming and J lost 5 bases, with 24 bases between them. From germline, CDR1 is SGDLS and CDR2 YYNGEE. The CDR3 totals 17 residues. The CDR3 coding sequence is TGTGCCAGCAGCCAGGGTGCGCTAGGTATCGGAAGGGAGACCCAGTACTTC. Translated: CASSQGALGIGRETQYF.

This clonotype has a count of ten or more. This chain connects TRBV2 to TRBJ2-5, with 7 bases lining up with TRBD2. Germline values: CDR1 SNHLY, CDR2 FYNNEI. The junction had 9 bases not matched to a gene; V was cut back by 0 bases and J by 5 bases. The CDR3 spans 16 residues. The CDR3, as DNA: TGTGCCAGCAGTGAAGCTGGGGGGGGAAAGGGGGAGACCCAGTACTTC. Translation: CASSEAGGGKGETQYF.

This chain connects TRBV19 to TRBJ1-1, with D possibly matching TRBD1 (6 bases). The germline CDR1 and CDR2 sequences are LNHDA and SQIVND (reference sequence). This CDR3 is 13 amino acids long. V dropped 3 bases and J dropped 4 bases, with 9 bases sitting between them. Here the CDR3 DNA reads TGTGCCAGTAGTATGGGACATCGCACTGAAGCTTTCTTT. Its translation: CASSMGHRTEAFF.

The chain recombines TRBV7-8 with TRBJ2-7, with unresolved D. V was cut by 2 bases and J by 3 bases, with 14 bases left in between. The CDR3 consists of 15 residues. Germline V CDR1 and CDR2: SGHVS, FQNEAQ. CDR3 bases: TGTGCCAGCAGCTTAATCGCCCATTCAGGCTACGAGCAGTACTTC. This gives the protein CASSLIAHSGYEQYF.

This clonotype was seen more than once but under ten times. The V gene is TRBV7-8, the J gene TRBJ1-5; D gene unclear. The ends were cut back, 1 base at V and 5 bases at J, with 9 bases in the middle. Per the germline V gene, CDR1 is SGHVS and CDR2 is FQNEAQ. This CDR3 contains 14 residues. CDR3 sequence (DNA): TGTGCCAGCAGCTTAGGGTTCGATTATCAGCCCCAGCATTTT. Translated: CASSLGFDYQPQHF.

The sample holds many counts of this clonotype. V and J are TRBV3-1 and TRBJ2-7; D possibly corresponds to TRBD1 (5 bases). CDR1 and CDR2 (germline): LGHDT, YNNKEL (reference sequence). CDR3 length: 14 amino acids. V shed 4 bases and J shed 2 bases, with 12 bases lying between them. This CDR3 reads CASSPRTNTYEQYF. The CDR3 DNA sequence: TGTGCCAGCAGCCCCCGGACAAATACCTACGAGCAGTACTTC.

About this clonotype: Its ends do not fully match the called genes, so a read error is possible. The CDR3 is CGVEDDRAANYGYTF. CDR3 sequence (DNA): TGCGGCGTTGAAGATGATAGGGCGGCTAACTATGGCTACACCTTC. The rearrangement links TRBV29-1 to TRBJ1-2, with D unclear. Germline V gene sequence: CDR1 SQVTM, CDR2 ANQGSEA. The CDR3 runs 15 residues.